These T cell receptor beta chains were read from a single sample in a study of blood T cell repertoires in COVID-19. The protocol was immunoSEQ multiplex PCR, while the TCRdb copy is restricted to in-frame clones and leaves out a portion. The sample includes roughly 67,000 clones, 93% of them seen just once. Sequencing was carried out using peripheral blood. The receptors here all came from a man between 65 and 85 years old with active COVID-19. The CDR3 runs from the conserved cysteine through the conserved F or W. The order of the fields is J gene, clone size, V gene, CDR3 length, D gene, CDR3 protein, CDR3 DNA. The D gene is left open where the match is weak. Clone size appears in some rows only: once, few, many, or a class for an expanded clone.

J gene: TRBJ1-4
clone size: NA
V gene: TRBV2
CDR3 length: 15
D gene: TRBD1
CDR3 protein: CASSSMTGGEEKLFF
CDR3 DNA: TGTGCCAGCAGCTCAATGACAGGGGGTGAAGAAAAACTGTTTTTT

J gene: TRBJ1-6
clone size: NA
V gene: TRBV12-5
CDR3 length: 15
D gene: NA
CDR3 protein: CASGPGVTSHSPLHF
CDR3 DNA: TGTGCTAGTGGTCCGGGGGTCACCAGCCATTCACCCCTCCACTTT

J gene: TRBJ2-3
clone size: NA
V gene: TRBV5-4
CDR3 length: 19
D gene: TRBD2
CDR3 protein: CASSAGLAGGGYRTDTQYF
CDR3 DNA: TGTGCCAGCAGCGCGGGACTAGCGGGGGGGGGATATCGCACAGATACGCAGTATTTT

J gene: TRBJ1-2
clone size: NA
V gene: TRBV4-1
CDR3 length: 15
D gene: NA
CDR3 protein: CASSQEEGSTYGYTF
CDR3 DNA: TGCGCCAGCAGCCAAGAGGAGGGGTCAACCTATGGCTACACCTTC

J gene: TRBJ1-3
clone size: NA
V gene: TRBV4-1
CDR3 length: 16
D gene: NA
CDR3 protein: CASSQPQGSGGNTIYF
CDR3 DNA: TGCGCCAGCAGCCAACCCCAGGGTTCTGGAGGAAACACCATATATTTT

J gene: TRBJ1-1
clone size: NA
V gene: TRBV12-3/TRBV12-4
CDR3 length: 12
D gene: NA
CDR3 protein: CASSTRGLEAFF
CDR3 DNA: TGTGCCAGCAGTACCAGGGGTCTAGAAGCTTTCTTT

J gene: TRBJ1-1
clone size: NA
V gene: TRBV7-8
CDR3 length: 14
D gene: NA
CDR3 protein: CASSLVAGNTEAFF
CDR3 DNA: TGTGCCAGCAGCTTAGTAGCGGGGAACACTGAAGCTTTCTTT

J gene: TRBJ1-6
clone size: NA
V gene: TRBV5-6
CDR3 length: 17
D gene: TRBD1
CDR3 protein: CASSLGTGVAYNSPLHF
CDR3 DNA: TGTGCCAGCAGCTTGGGGACAGGGGTGGCCTATAATTCACCCCTCCACTTT

J gene: TRBJ2-7
clone size: NA
V gene: TRBV7-9
CDR3 length: 15
D gene: NA
CDR3 protein: CASSLGAVSSYEQYF
CDR3 DNA: TGTGCCAGCAGCTTAGGGGCTGTCTCCTCCTACGAGCAGTACTTC

J gene: TRBJ2-3
clone size: NA
V gene: TRBV27
CDR3 length: 14
D gene: NA
CDR3 protein: CASSTRISSDTQYF
CDR3 DNA: TGTGCCAGCAGCACGAGGATCAGTTCAGATACGCAGTATTTT

J gene: TRBJ2-2
clone size: NA
V gene: TRBV11-1
CDR3 length: 16
D gene: TRBD1
CDR3 protein: CASSYNRDRGTGELFF
CDR3 DNA: TGTGCCAGCAGCTACAACCGGGACAGGGGGACCGGGGAGCTGTTTTTT

J gene: TRBJ2-2
clone size: NA
V gene: TRBV7-8
CDR3 length: 16
D gene: TRBD2
CDR3 protein: CASSSVAGAPAGELFF
CDR3 DNA: TGTGCCAGCAGCTCCGTAGCGGGGGCCCCTGCGGGGGAGCTGTTTTTT

J gene: TRBJ1-1
clone size: NA
V gene: TRBV29-1
CDR3 length: 12
D gene: NA
CDR3 protein: CSAQYGNTEAFF
CDR3 DNA: TGCAGCGCCCAATACGGGAACACTGAAGCTTTCTTT

J gene: TRBJ2-7
clone size: NA
V gene: TRBV10-3
CDR3 length: 13
D gene: NA
CDR3 protein: CAIRLTRDYEQYF
CDR3 DNA: TGTGCCATCAGACTAACTCGGGACTACGAGCAGTACTTC

J gene: TRBJ2-2
clone size: NA
V gene: TRBV15
CDR3 length: 17
D gene: NA
CDR3 protein: CATSRDGGGGNTGELFF
CDR3 DNA: TGTGCCACCAGCAGAGATGGGGGGGGCGGGAACACCGGGGAGCTGTTTTTT

J gene: TRBJ1-4
clone size: NA
V gene: TRBV10-1
CDR3 length: 18
D gene: NA
CDR3 protein: CASSDRGPRSPIIEKLFF
CDR3 DNA: TGCGCCAGCAGTGATCGAGGCCCAAGAAGCCCAATTATTGAAAAACTGTTTTTT

J gene: TRBJ1-5
clone size: NA
V gene: TRBV2
CDR3 length: 19
D gene: TRBD1
CDR3 protein: CASKAPTGGARLGNQPQHF
CDR3 DNA: TGTGCCAGCAAGGCTCCGACAGGGGGCGCCAGGTTGGGCAATCAGCCCCAGCATTTT

J gene: TRBJ1-1
clone size: NA
V gene: TRBV5-1
CDR3 length: 16
D gene: NA
CDR3 protein: CASSLKSVGGSTEAFF
CDR3 DNA: TGCGCCAGCAGCTTGAAGAGTGTCGGGGGGAGCACTGAAGCTTTCTTT

J gene: TRBJ2-4
clone size: once
V gene: TRBV4-1
CDR3 length: 17
D gene: NA
CDR3 protein: CASSQDLKGISKNIQYF
CDR3 DNA: TGCGCCAGCAGCCAAGATCTTAAGGGGATATCCAAAAACATTCAGTACTTC

J gene: TRBJ2-6
clone size: NA
V gene: TRBV13
CDR3 length: 15
D gene: NA
CDR3 protein: CASSLGGAGANVLTF
CDR3 DNA: TGTGCCAGCAGCTTAGGGGGCGCTGGGGCCAACGTCCTGACTTTC

J gene: TRBJ1-5
clone size: NA
V gene: TRBV9
CDR3 length: 15
D gene: TRBD1
CDR3 protein: CASSEGVGGWQPQHF
CDR3 DNA: TGTGCCAGCAGCGAGGGGGTAGGGGGCTGGCAGCCCCAGCATTTT

J gene: TRBJ2-1
clone size: NA
V gene: TRBV7-9
CDR3 length: 16
D gene: TRBD2
CDR3 protein: CASSLAVGGGLNEQFF
CDR3 DNA: TGTGCCAGCAGCTTAGCGGTCGGGGGGGGCCTCAATGAGCAGTTCTTC

J gene: TRBJ1-4
clone size: NA
V gene: TRBV6-6
CDR3 length: 12
D gene: NA
CDR3 protein: CASRGRDEKLFF
CDR3 DNA: TGTGCCAGCAGAGGGAGGGATGAAAAACTGTTTTTT

J gene: TRBJ2-5
clone size: NA
V gene: TRBV7-2
CDR3 length: 18
D gene: NA
CDR3 protein: CASSLVGANYRDWETQYF
CDR3 DNA: TGTGCCAGCAGCTTAGTTGGGGCAAACTACAGGGATTGGGAGACCCAGTACTTC

J gene: TRBJ1-6
clone size: NA
V gene: TRBV3-1/TRBV3-2
CDR3 length: 16
D gene: TRBD1
CDR3 protein: CASSQGDSSYNSPLHF
CDR3 DNA: TGTGCCAGCAGCCAAGGGGACAGCTCCTATAATTCACCCCTCCACTTT

J gene: TRBJ2-1
clone size: NA
V gene: TRBV18
CDR3 length: 15
D gene: TRBD2
CDR3 protein: CASSPSGGAYNEQFF
CDR3 DNA: TGTGCCAGCTCACCTAGCGGGGGCGCCTACAATGAGCAGTTCTTC

J gene: TRBJ1-3
clone size: once
V gene: TRBV28
CDR3 length: 15
D gene: TRBD1
CDR3 protein: CASSSDRVSGNTIYF
CDR3 DNA: TGTGCCAGCAGTTCGGACAGGGTCTCTGGAAACACCATATATTTT

J gene: TRBJ2-5
clone size: NA
V gene: TRBV5-1
CDR3 length: 15
D gene: TRBD1
CDR3 protein: CASSLWGQGLETQYF
CDR3 DNA: TGCGCCAGCAGCTTGTGGGGACAGGGTTTGGAGACCCAGTACTTC

J gene: TRBJ1-4
clone size: NA
V gene: TRBV7-9
CDR3 length: 16
D gene: NA
CDR3 protein: CASGPLMGPTNEKLFF
CDR3 DNA: TGTGCCAGCGGGCCCCTGATGGGGCCAACTAATGAAAAACTGTTTTTT

J gene: TRBJ2-6
clone size: NA
V gene: TRBV13
CDR3 length: 15
D gene: TRBD1
CDR3 protein: CASGPQGTGANVLTF
CDR3 DNA: TGTGCCAGCGGGCCACAGGGGACCGGGGCCAACGTCCTGACTTTC

J gene: TRBJ2-7
clone size: NA
V gene: TRBV5-4
CDR3 length: 13
D gene: NA
CDR3 protein: CASSGSLSYEQYF
CDR3 DNA: TGTGCCAGCAGCGGGAGCTTATCCTACGAGCAGTACTTC

J gene: TRBJ2-2
clone size: NA
V gene: TRBV4-3
CDR3 length: 17
D gene: NA
CDR3 protein: CASSQEDGRSDTGELFF
CDR3 DNA: TGCGCCAGCAGCCAAGAGGATGGGAGGTCGGACACCGGGGAGCTGTTTTTT

J gene: TRBJ1-2
clone size: NA
V gene: TRBV7-3
CDR3 length: 12
D gene: TRBD1
CDR3 protein: CASSGDRVGYTF
CDR3 DNA: TGTGCCAGCAGCGGGGACAGGGTCGGCTACACCTTC

J gene: TRBJ1-5
clone size: NA
V gene: TRBV6-6
CDR3 length: 13
D gene: NA
CDR3 protein: CASSLEQGQPQHF
CDR3 DNA: TGTGCCAGCAGTTTGGAACAGGGACAGCCCCAGCATTTT

J gene: TRBJ2-1
clone size: NA
V gene: TRBV9
CDR3 length: 16
D gene: TRBD1
CDR3 protein: CASSSRTGLSYNEQFF
CDR3 DNA: TGTGCCAGCAGCTCCAGGACAGGGCTATCCTACAATGAGCAGTTCTTC

J gene: TRBJ1-5
clone size: NA
V gene: TRBV28
CDR3 length: 14
D gene: NA
CDR3 protein: CASREQGSNQPQHF
CDR3 DNA: TGTGCCAGCAGAGAACAGGGAAGCAATCAGCCCCAGCATTTT

J gene: TRBJ1-2
clone size: NA
V gene: TRBV7-2
CDR3 length: 15
D gene: NA
CDR3 protein: CASSLGLWQGGGYTF
CDR3 DNA: TGTGCCAGCAGCTTAGGTCTTTGGCAGGGTGGGGGCTACACCTTC

J gene: TRBJ1-2
clone size: once
V gene: TRBV10-3
CDR3 length: 13
D gene: NA
CDR3 protein: CAQRRGGDYGYTF
CDR3 DNA: TGTGCCCAAAGAAGGGGGGGTGACTATGGCTACACCTTC

J gene: TRBJ2-1
clone size: NA
V gene: TRBV7-9
CDR3 length: 13
D gene: NA
CDR3 protein: CASSLGTYNEQFF
CDR3 DNA: TGTGCCAGCAGCTTAGGAACTTACAATGAGCAGTTCTTC

J gene: TRBJ1-3
clone size: NA
V gene: TRBV19
CDR3 length: 16
D gene: TRBD1
CDR3 protein: CASTDFRTGLKNTIYF
CDR3 DNA: TGTGCCAGTACCGATTTCCGGACAGGGCTCAAAAACACCATATATTTT

J gene: TRBJ1-1
clone size: NA
V gene: TRBV7-2
CDR3 length: 11
D gene: TRBD1
CDR3 protein: CASSSGQAAFF
CDR3 DNA: TGTGCCAGCAGCTCGGGACAGGCAGCTTTCTTT

J gene: TRBJ2-5
clone size: NA
V gene: TRBV3-1/TRBV3-2
CDR3 length: 17
D gene: NA
CDR3 protein: CASSHRGSRGAQETQYF
CDR3 DNA: TGTGCCAGCAGCCACAGGGGCAGCCGGGGGGCCCAAGAGACCCAGTACTTC

J gene: TRBJ1-1
clone size: NA
V gene: TRBV6-5
CDR3 length: 13
D gene: TRBD1
CDR3 protein: CASSYVRGPGAFF
CDR3 DNA: TGTGCCAGCAGTTACGTAAGGGGGCCGGGAGCTTTCTTT

J gene: TRBJ1-5
clone size: once
V gene: TRBV7-8
CDR3 length: 16
D gene: TRBD1
CDR3 protein: CASSPVAGGTRQPQHF
CDR3 DNA: TGTGCCAGCAGTCCCGTGGCAGGGGGGACCCGACAGCCCCAGCATTTT

J gene: TRBJ2-5
clone size: NA
V gene: TRBV4-3
CDR3 length: 16
D gene: TRBD2
CDR3 protein: CASSPGLAGGQETQYF
CDR3 DNA: TGCGCCAGCAGCCCGGGACTAGCGGGGGGGCAAGAGACCCAGTACTTC

J gene: TRBJ1-1
clone size: NA
V gene: TRBV2
CDR3 length: 11
D gene: NA
CDR3 protein: CASVMNTEAFF
CDR3 DNA: TGTGCCAGCGTAATGAACACTGAAGCTTTCTTT

J gene: TRBJ1-2
clone size: NA
V gene: TRBV15
CDR3 length: 14
D gene: NA
CDR3 protein: CATSRGGQFYGYTF
CDR3 DNA: TGTGCCACCAGCAGAGGCGGACAGTTCTATGGCTACACCTTC

J gene: TRBJ2-1
clone size: NA
V gene: TRBV6-1
CDR3 length: 13
D gene: NA
CDR3 protein: CASHRDNYNEQFF
CDR3 DNA: TGTGCCAGCCACCGGGACAACTACAATGAGCAGTTCTTC